Listed below are T cell receptor beta chains from one sample, sequenced in a study of blood T cell repertoires in COVID-19. Sequenced by immunoSEQ multiplex PCR; TCRdb stores in-frame clones only, minus some. The table lists just over 250,000 clones, more than 75% of them singletons. The source material was peripheral blood. These receptors all come from a man between 40 and 49 years old who had recovered from COVID-19. The CDR3 runs from the conserved cysteine through the conserved F or W. D genes are given only for firm matches. Where a row states a size, it is once, few, many or the class of an expanded clone; other rows omit it.

d_call: TRBD2
clone_size: once
v_call: TRBV30
j_call: TRBJ2-1
cdr3_nt: TGTGCCTGGAGTGCAAGCGGGAGGGCCGGTGAGCAGTTCTTC
cdr3_aa: CAWSASGRAGEQFF

d_call: .
clone_size: few
v_call: TRBV5-4
j_call: TRBJ1-6
cdr3_nt: TGTGCCAGCAGCTTGGGAGGAGGCGATAATTCACCCCTCCACTTT
cdr3_aa: CASSLGGGDNSPLHF

d_call: TRBD1
clone_size: .
v_call: TRBV30
j_call: TRBJ1-2
cdr3_nt: TGTGCCTGGAGTCAGGACAGGGGTAGCTATGGCTACACCTTC
cdr3_aa: CAWSQDRGSYGYTF

d_call: .
clone_size: .
v_call: TRBV6-5
j_call: TRBJ1-3
cdr3_nt: TGTGCCAGCCGGGGATCGTCTGGAAACACCATATATTTT
cdr3_aa: CASRGSSGNTIYF

d_call: TRBD2
clone_size: .
v_call: TRBV7-7
j_call: TRBJ2-5
cdr3_nt: TGTGCCAGCAGCGAGAGGTCCGGGACTAGCGGGGGGGAGACCCAGTACTTC
cdr3_aa: CASSERSGTSGGETQYF

d_call: TRBD2
clone_size: .
v_call: TRBV19
j_call: TRBJ2-2
cdr3_nt: TGTGCCAGTAGTAGGGGAGGGAGCGGGAGTGCCGGGGAGCTGTTTTTT
cdr3_aa: CASSRGGSGSAGELFF

d_call: .
clone_size: .
v_call: TRBV10-1
j_call: TRBJ1-6
cdr3_nt: TGCGCCAGCAGCCTACCGGGATCGGAAAACCGATATTCACCCCTCCACTTT
cdr3_aa: CASSLPGSENRYSPLHF

d_call: .
clone_size: .
v_call: TRBV9
j_call: TRBJ1-3
cdr3_nt: TGTGCCAGCGATACTCCCCGCGGGACTGTTGGAAACACCATATATTTT
cdr3_aa: CASDTPRGTVGNTIYF

d_call: .
clone_size: .
v_call: TRBV6-2/TRBV6-3
j_call: TRBJ2-2
cdr3_nt: TGTGCCAGCAGCCCGTGGGGCAGGGTGAACACCGGGGAGCTGTTTTTT
cdr3_aa: CASSPWGRVNTGELFF

d_call: .
clone_size: .
v_call: TRBV6-1
j_call: TRBJ2-3
cdr3_nt: TGTGCCAGCGGACTAAAGATCACAGATACGCAGTATTTT
cdr3_aa: CASGLKITDTQYF